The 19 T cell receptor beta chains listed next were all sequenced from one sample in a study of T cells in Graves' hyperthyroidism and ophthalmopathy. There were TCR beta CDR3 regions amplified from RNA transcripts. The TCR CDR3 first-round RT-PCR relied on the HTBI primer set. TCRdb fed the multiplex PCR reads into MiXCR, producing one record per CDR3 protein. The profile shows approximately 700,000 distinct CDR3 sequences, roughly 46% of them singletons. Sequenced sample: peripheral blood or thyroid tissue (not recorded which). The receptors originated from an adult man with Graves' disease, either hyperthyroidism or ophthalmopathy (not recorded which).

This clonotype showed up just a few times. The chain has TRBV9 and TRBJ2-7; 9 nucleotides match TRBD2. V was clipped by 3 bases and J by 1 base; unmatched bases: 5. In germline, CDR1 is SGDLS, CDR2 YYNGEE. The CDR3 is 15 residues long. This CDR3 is CASSASGGTSYEQYF. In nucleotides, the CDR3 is TGTGCCAGCAGCGCCAGCGGGGGGACTTCCTACGAGCAGTACTTC.

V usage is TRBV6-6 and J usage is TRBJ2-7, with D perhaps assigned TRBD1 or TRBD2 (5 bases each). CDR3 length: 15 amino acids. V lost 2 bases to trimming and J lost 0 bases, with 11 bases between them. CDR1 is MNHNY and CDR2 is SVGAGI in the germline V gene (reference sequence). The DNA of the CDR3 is TGTGCCAGCAGTTACCGGGACGGCAGCTCCTACGAGCAGTACTTC. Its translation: CASSYRDGSSYEQYF.

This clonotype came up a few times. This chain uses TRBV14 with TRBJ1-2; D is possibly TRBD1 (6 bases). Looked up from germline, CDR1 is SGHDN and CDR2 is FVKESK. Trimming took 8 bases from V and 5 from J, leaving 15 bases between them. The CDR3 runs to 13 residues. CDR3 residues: CASSKNQGYGYTF. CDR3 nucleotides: TGTGCCAGCTCAAAGAATCAGGGGTATGGCTACACCTTC.

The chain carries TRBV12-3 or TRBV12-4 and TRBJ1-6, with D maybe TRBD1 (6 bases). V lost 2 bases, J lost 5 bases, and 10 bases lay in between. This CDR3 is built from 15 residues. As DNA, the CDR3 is TGTGCCAGCAGTTTAAGGGGGGCCGATAATTCACCCCTCCACTTT. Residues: CASSLRGADNSPLHF.

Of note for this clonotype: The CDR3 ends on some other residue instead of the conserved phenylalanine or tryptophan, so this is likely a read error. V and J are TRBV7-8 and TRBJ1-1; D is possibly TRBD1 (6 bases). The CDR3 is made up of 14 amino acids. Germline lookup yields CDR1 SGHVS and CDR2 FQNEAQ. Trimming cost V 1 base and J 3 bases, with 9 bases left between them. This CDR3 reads CASSLDRAYTEAFL. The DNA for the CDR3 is TGTGCCAGCAGCTTAGACAGGGCGTACACTGAAGCTTTCCTT.

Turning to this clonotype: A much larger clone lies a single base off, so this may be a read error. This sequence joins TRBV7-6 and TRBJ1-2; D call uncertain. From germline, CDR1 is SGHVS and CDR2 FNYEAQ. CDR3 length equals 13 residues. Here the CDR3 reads CANSFNGDYGYTF. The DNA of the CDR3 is TGTGCCAACAGCTTTAACGGTGACTATGGCTACACCTTC.

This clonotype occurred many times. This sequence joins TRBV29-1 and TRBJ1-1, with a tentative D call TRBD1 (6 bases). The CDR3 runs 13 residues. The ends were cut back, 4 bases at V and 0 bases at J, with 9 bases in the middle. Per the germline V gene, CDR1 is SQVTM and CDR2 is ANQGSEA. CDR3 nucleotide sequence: TGCAGCGTTGGCAGGGGACTGAACACTGAAGCTTTCTTT. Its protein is CSVGRGLNTEAFF.

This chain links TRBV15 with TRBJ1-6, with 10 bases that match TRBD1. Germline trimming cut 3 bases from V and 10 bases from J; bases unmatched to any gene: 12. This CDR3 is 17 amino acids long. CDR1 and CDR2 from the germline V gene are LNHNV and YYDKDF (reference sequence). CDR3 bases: TGTGCCACCAGCAGTGCTAGTCGAGGACAGGGGGTCTCACCCCTCCACTTT. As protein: CATSSASRGQGVSPLHF.

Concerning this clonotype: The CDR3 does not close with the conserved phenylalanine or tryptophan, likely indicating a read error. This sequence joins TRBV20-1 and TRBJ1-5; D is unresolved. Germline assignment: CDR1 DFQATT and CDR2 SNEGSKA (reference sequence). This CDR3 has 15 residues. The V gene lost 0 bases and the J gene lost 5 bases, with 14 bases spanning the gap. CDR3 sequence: CSARDPGRRDQPQHS. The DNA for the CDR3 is TGCAGTGCTAGAGATCCGGGCAGACGCGATCAGCCCCAGCATTCT.

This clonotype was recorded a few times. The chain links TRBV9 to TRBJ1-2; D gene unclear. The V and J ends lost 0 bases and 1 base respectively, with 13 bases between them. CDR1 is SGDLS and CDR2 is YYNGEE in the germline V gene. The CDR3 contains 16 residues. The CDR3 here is CASSVGQVGINYGYTF. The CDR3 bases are TGTGCCAGCAGCGTAGGTCAGGTTGGGATTAACTATGGCTACACCTTC.

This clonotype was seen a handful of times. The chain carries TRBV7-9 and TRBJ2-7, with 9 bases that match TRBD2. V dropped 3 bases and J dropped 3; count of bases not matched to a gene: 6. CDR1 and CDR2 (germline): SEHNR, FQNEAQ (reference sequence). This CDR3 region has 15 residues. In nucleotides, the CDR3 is TGTGCCAGCAGCTTTTATCGCGGGGGGGACTACGAGCAGTACTTC. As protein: CASSFYRGGDYEQYF.

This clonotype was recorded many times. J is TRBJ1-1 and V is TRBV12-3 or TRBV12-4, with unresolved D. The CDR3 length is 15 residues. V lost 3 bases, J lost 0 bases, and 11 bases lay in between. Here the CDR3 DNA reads TGTGCCAGCAGTTTGAGGAACGGAATGAACACTGAAGCTTTCTTT. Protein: CASSLRNGMNTEAFF.

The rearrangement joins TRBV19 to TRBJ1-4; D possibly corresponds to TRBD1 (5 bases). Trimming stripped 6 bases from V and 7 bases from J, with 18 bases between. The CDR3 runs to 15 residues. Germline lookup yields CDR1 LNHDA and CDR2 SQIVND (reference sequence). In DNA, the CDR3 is TGTGCCAGTAGCCCCGGGCGGGACGGTGTTGAAAAACTGTTTTTT. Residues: CASSPGRDGVEKLFF.

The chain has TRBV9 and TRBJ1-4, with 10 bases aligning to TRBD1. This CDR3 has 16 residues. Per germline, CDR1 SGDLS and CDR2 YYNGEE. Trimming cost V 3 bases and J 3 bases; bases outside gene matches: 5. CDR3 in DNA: TGTGCCAGCAGCGGAGGGACAGGGGCTGCTAATGAAAAACTGTTTTTT. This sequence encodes CASSGGTGAANEKLFF.

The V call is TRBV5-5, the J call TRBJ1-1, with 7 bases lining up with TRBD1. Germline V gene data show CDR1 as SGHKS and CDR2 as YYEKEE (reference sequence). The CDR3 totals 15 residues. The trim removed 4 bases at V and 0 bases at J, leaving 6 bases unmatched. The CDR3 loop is CASSPGQSVNTEAFF. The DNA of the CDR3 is TGTGCCAGCAGCCCGGGACAGTCGGTGAACACTGAAGCTTTCTTT.

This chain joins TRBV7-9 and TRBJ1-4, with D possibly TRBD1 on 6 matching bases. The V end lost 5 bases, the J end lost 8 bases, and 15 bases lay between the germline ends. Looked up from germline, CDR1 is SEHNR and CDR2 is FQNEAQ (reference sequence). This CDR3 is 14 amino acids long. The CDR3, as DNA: TGTGCCAGCAGCCAGGGGTTAGGTTACGAAAAACTGTTTTTT. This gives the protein CASSQGLGYEKLFF. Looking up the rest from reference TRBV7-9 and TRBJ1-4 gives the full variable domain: DTGVSQNPRHKITKRGQNVTFRCDPISEHNRLYWYRQTLGQGPEFLTYFQNEAQLEKSRLLSDRFSAERPKGSFSTLEIQRTEQGDSAMYLCASSQGLGYEKLFFGSGTQLSVL.

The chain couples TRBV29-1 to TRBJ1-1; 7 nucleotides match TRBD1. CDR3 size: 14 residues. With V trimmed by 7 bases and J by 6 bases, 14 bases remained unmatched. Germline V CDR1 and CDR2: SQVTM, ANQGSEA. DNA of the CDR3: TGCAGCGCCTCAAGGGCAGGGGGGGTGGCTGAAGCTTTCTTT. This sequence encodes CSASRAGGVAEAFF.

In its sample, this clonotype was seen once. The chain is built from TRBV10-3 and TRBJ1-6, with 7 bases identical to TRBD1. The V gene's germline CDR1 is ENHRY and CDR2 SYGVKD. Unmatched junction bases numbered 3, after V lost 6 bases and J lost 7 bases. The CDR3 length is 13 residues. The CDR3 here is CAIRRDSNSPLHF. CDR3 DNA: TGTGCCATCAGGAGGGACAGCAATTCACCCCTCCACTTT.

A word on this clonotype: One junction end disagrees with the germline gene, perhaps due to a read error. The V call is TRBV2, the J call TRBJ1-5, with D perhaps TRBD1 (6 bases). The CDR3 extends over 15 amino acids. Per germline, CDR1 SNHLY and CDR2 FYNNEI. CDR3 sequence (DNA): TGCGCCAGCAGCCCCCGGATGGGGGGCGATCAGCCCCAGCATTTT. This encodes CASSPRMGGDQPQHF.